These 3 T cell receptor beta chains were all obtained from the same sample, sequenced in a study of shared clonotypes between healthy human individuals. Selected positively for CCR7 and CD45RO-negative, naive CD8 cells excluded terminally differentiated effector memory CD45RA+ cells. Sequencing used immunoSEQ multiplex PCR; TCRdb keeps in-frame clones, though not all of them. The sample lists approximately 1.9 million clones; around 93% were seen once. Sample: naive CD8+ T cells from PBMCs. All receptors come from a man younger than 30 in good health. Some clones in this sample may be carry-over from other donors' samples.

This clone was seen just once. Other DNA sequences in this sample translate to the same CDR3. The chain has TRBV27 and TRBJ2-3; no firm D call. Germline V gene data show CDR1 as MNHEY and CDR2 as SMNVEV (reference sequence). The CDR3 runs to 12 residues. Trimming pared 6 bases from V and 0 bases from J, leaving 4 bases between. The DNA of the CDR3 is TGTGCCAGCAGGTCCAGCACAGATACGCAGTATTTT. Translating it yields CASRSSTDTQYF.

In this sample, this clone turned up once. The V gene is TRBV4-2, the J gene TRBJ1-2; 7 bases map to TRBD1. J was trimmed by 8 bases and V by 1 base; bases with no gene match: 7. Looked up from germline, CDR1 is LGHNA and CDR2 is YNFKEQ. The CDR3 has 14 residues. In DNA form, the CDR3 reads TGTGCCAGCAGCCAAGGACAGGGCGTCAGGGGCTACACCTTC. Its translation is CASSQGQGVRGYTF.

The chain combines TRBV28 with TRBJ2-1; D gene ambiguous. This CDR3 comprises 10 residues. CDR1 and CDR2 from the germline V gene are MDHEN and SYDVKM. The V and J ends lost 5 bases and 8 bases respectively, with 4 bases between them. The CDR3 DNA sequence: TGTGCCAGCAGTCAATATGAGCAGTTCTTC. Its protein product is CASSQYEQFF.